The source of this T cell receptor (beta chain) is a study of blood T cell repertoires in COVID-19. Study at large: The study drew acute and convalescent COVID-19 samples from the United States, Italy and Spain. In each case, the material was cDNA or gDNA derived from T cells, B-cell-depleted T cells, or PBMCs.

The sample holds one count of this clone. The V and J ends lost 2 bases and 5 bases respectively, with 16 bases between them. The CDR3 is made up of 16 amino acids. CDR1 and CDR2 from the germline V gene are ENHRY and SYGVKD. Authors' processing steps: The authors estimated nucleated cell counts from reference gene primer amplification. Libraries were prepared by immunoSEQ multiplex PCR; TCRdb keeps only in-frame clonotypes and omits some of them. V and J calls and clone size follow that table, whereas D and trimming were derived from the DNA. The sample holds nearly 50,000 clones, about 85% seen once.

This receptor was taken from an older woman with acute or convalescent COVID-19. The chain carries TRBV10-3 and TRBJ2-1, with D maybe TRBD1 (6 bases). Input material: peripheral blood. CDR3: CAISEPQGGSHNEQFF. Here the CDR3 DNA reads TGTGCCATCAGTGAGCCACAAGGGGGTTCACACAATGAGCAGTTCTTC.